Presented here are 4 T cell receptor beta chains from one specimen sequenced in a study of blood T cells in healthy people across ages. Primers used in a second PCR of about 7 to 12 cycles were a sample-barcoded 5' primer and a J-beta primer mix. TCRdb reanalysed the 5' RACE reads using MiXCR and keeps one entry per CDR3 protein. Found here are 1,500,000 or so distinct CDR3 sequences, roughly 64% of them singletons; the top ten hold more than 6%. The specimen sequenced was blood. These receptors all come from a man aged 18-30 years in good health.

The chain carries TRBV7-6 and TRBJ1-2; no firm D call. V lost 7 bases, J lost 0 bases, and 6 bases lay in between. The CDR3 length is 12 residues. The V gene's germline CDR1 is SGHVS and CDR2 FNYEAQ. DNA for the CDR3: TGTGCCAGCACTGGTCCTAACTATGGCTACACCTTC. It codes for CASTGPNYGYTF.

The rearrangement joins TRBV24-1 to TRBJ2-2; tentative D call: TRBD1 (6 bases). CDR3 length: 15 residues. Deletions cut 3 bases from V and 3 bases from J, with 10 bases between. Germline V gives CDR1 KGHDR, CDR2 SFDVKD. The DNA of the CDR3 is TGTGCCACCAGTGATCCACAGGGTTACACCGGGGAGCTGTTTTTT. Translating it yields CATSDPQGYTGELFF.

The V call is TRBV6-1, the J call TRBJ1-2, with 7 bases aligning to TRBD1. The CDR3 loop spans 15 amino acids. Germline CDR1 and CDR2: MNHNS and SASEGT. V shed 1 base and J 5 bases; nucleotides not matched to a gene: 7. The CDR3 sequence: CASSEEGAGMYGYTF. Written as DNA, the CDR3 is TGTGCCAGCAGTGAAGAGGGGGCGGGAATGTATGGCTACACCTTC.

J is TRBJ2-3 and V is TRBV6-6; D remains unclear. Per germline, CDR1 MNHNY and CDR2 SVGAGI (reference sequence). V dropped 2 bases and J dropped 2 bases, with 8 bases sitting between them. This CDR3 has 14 residues. The CDR3 DNA sequence: TGTGCCAGCAGTTACGGAGCTGACACAGATACGCAGTATTTT. It encodes CASSYGADTDTQYF.